Below, 22 T cell receptor beta chains from the same sample are listed, as sequenced in a study of blood T cell repertoires in COVID-19. Clones were sequenced by immunoSEQ multiplex PCR, and TCRdb holds only the in-frame ones, with some missing. This sample has around 180,000 clones, with 70% to 90% found just once. Input material: peripheral blood. These receptor sequences come from a woman in her 30s with acute or convalescent COVID-19.

The chain links TRBV4-2 to TRBJ2-1; 8 nucleotides align to TRBD2. Losses at the gene ends were 0 bases for V and 3 bases for J; bases not matched to a gene: 4. This CDR3 region has 16 residues. Germline V gene lookup returns CDR1 LGHNA and CDR2 YNFKEQ. CDR3 sequence (DNA): TGTGCCAGCAGCCAAGATGCTAGCGGGTACTACAATGAGCAGTTCTTC. This sequence encodes CASSQDASGYYNEQFF.

The chain is built from TRBV11-2 and TRBJ2-7, with 8 bases lining up with TRBD1. CDR1 and CDR2 from the germline V gene are SGHAT and FQNNGV. The CDR3 covers 12 residues. Germline trimming cut 4 bases from V and 12 bases from J; bases unmatched to any gene: 8. In DNA form, the CDR3 reads TGTGCCAGCAGCTACACACGGGACAGGAGGTACTTC. This encodes CASSYTRDRRYF.

This clone appeared a few times. V gene TRBV5-1 combines with J gene TRBJ2-7; 7 nucleotides line up with TRBD1. The CDR3 covers 16 residues. V lost 2 bases, J lost 0 bases, and 8 bases stayed unmatched. The germline gives CDR1 SGHRS, CDR2 YFSETQ. The CDR3 reads CASSLRGQPSSYEQYF. CDR3 nucleotides: TGCGCCAGCAGCTTACGGGGACAGCCAAGCTCCTACGAGCAGTACTTC.

Notes on this clone: At the DNA level, this CDR3 is encoded by other sequences in the same sample as well. CDR3 DNA: TGTGCCAGCAGCGTAGGTGACAGCTCCTACGAGCAGTACTTC. Translated, it gives CASSVGDSSYEQYF. This chain connects TRBV9 to TRBJ2-7; the D gene is possibly TRBD1 (5 bases). Germline V gene sequence: CDR1 SGDLS, CDR2 YYNGEE. V was pared by 0 bases and J by 0 bases, with 7 bases between. This CDR3 has 14 amino acids.

The chain employs TRBV11-2 and TRBJ2-2, with D maybe TRBD1 (5 bases). CDR1 SGHAT and CDR2 FQNNGV come from the germline V gene. CDR3 length equals 14 residues. Trimming shortened V by 4 bases and J by 3 bases, and 9 bases separated the two germline ends. CDR3 residues: CASSSEQDTGELFF. The DNA for the CDR3 is TGTGCCAGCAGCTCCGAACAGGACACCGGGGAGCTGTTTTTT. The variable domain in full, completed from reference TRBV11-2 and TRBJ2-2, reads EAGVAQSPRYKIIEKRQSVAFWCNPISGHATLYWYQQILGQGPKLLIQFQNNGVVDDSQLPKDRFSAERLKGVDSTLKIQPAKLEDSAVYLCASSSEQDTGELFFGEGSRLTVL.

V is TRBV6-4 and J is TRBJ2-7, with 12 bases lining up with TRBD2. The CDR3 contains 17 residues. Per the germline V gene, CDR1 is MRHNA and CDR2 is SNTAGT. Trimming cost V 5 bases and J 2 bases; bases outside gene matches: 10. Here the CDR3 reads CASSPGTSGFLTYEQYF. For the CDR3, the DNA is TGTGCCAGCAGTCCAGGGACTAGCGGGTTCCTCACCTACGAGCAGTACTTC.

J is TRBJ2-5 and V is TRBV6-5, with a weak D call TRBD2 (6 bases). V lost 8 bases to trimming and J lost 5 bases, with 12 bases between them. This CDR3 is built from 12 residues. The germline gives CDR1 MNHEY, CDR2 SVGAGI. DNA of the CDR3: TGTGCCAGCCGCGCCGCGGGGGAGACCCAGTACTTC. Protein: CASRAAGETQYF.

V and J are TRBV19 and TRBJ1-5; 10 nucleotides line up with TRBD1. Germline V gene sequence: CDR1 LNHDA, CDR2 SQIVND (reference sequence). Trimming at V came to 9 bases and at J to 2 bases, leaving 7 bases not matched to a gene. This CDR3 has 15 residues. CDR3: CASRDRGFGNQPQHF. CDR3 DNA sequence: TGTGCCAGCCGGGACAGGGGATTTGGCAATCAGCCCCAGCATTTT.

This chain connects TRBV5-1 to TRBJ2-7, with D possibly TRBD1 on 6 matching bases. The CDR3 spans 14 residues. Germline CDR1 reads SGHRS; CDR2 reads YFSETQ. V lost 0 bases and J 4 bases, leaving 11 bases between the germline ends. CDR3 sequence (DNA): TGCGCCAGCAGCTTGGAGGTGGGGGCTTACGAGCAGTACTTC. Encoded protein: CASSLEVGAYEQYF.

This chain links TRBV7-9 with TRBJ2-1; 7 positions agree with TRBD2. With V trimmed by 8 bases and J by 5 bases, 6 bases remained unmatched. This CDR3 has 13 residues. The germline V gene has CDR1 SEHNR and CDR2 FQNEAQ (reference sequence). The CDR3 DNA reads TGTGCCAGCCTCACTAGCGCAGACAATGAGCAGTTCTTC. It encodes CASLTSADNEQFF.

The chain combines TRBV6-8 with TRBJ2-1, with D perhaps matching TRBD1 (8 bases). Germline values: CDR1 MNHGY, CDR2 SAAAGT. This CDR3 contains 11 residues. V lost 10 bases to trimming and J lost 10 bases, with 14 bases between them. CDR3 bases: TGTGCCACCCTACAGGGGGGGGAGCAGTTCTTC. It specifies CATLQGGEQFF.

V is TRBV6-1 and J is TRBJ1-3; TRBD1 matches at 10 bases. Trimming removed 0 bases from V and 3 bases from J; junction bases left unmatched: 11. Germline CDR1 reads MNHNS; CDR2 reads SASEGT. The length of the CDR3 is 19 residues. CDR3 region: CASSEALPRQGAYGNTIYF. The DNA of the CDR3 is TGTGCCAGCAGTGAAGCGCTTCCACGACAGGGGGCTTATGGAAACACCATATATTTT.

CDR3 bases: TGTGCCAGCTCACCAAGCGGACAGGGGAACTATGGCTACACCTTC. Amino acid sequence: CASSPSGQGNYGYTF. The chain has TRBV18 and TRBJ1-2, with TRBD1 matching 9 bases. The length of the CDR3 is 15 residues. CDR1 and CDR2 from the germline V gene are KGHSH and LQKENI. Losses at the gene ends were 2 bases for V and 2 bases for J; bases not matched to a gene: 3.

The chain couples TRBV3-1 (or the pseudogene TRBV3-2) to TRBJ2-3, with 7 bases that match TRBD2. Per the germline V gene, CDR1 is LGHDT and CDR2 is YNNKEL (reference sequence). CDR3 length: 15 residues. Unmatched junction bases numbered 8, after V lost 4 bases and J lost 4 bases. The CDR3 DNA reads as TGTGCCAGCAGCCCCCGGGGGGACGATGCAGATACGCAGTATTTT. Its protein product is CASSPRGDDADTQYF.

The table lists this clone with a count of one. This chain joins TRBV3-1 (or the pseudogene TRBV3-2) and TRBJ2-2, with 8 bases identical to TRBD2. The CDR3 extends over 16 amino acids. Germline lookup yields CDR1 LGHDT and CDR2 YNNKEL (reference sequence). Trimming cost V 2 bases and J 4 bases; bases outside gene matches: 6. CDR3 in amino acids: CASSQTLAVSTGELFF. CDR3 nucleotide sequence: TGTGCCAGCAGCCAAACACTAGCGGTGAGCACCGGGGAGCTGTTTTTT.

This clone has a handful of counts. This chain uses TRBV9 with TRBJ2-7; the D gene is possibly TRBD2 (7 bases). Trimming took 0 bases from V and 7 from J, leaving 17 bases between them. This CDR3 comprises 15 residues. Looked up from germline, CDR1 is SGDLS and CDR2 is YYNGEE. The CDR3 DNA follows: TGTGCCAGCAGCGTAGCAGGGAGGGGGATGGAAGAGCAGTACTTC. This codes for CASSVAGRGMEEQYF.

The chain uses TRBV6-4 and TRBJ1-1, with 7 positions matching TRBD1. V was pared by 10 bases and J by 8 bases, with 10 bases of the junction left unmatched. Germline V lookup: CDR1 MRHNA, CDR2 SNTAGT. This CDR3 is built from 12 residues. In nucleotides, the CDR3 is TGTGCCAACCGAACAGGGGAATTCGAAGCTTTCTTT. This encodes CANRTGEFEAFF.

V is TRBV14 and J is TRBJ1-2; TRBD1 might be the D (6 bases). The CDR3 covers 15 residues. V gave up 1 base and J gave up 4 bases, with 13 bases separating them. Germline V gene lookup returns CDR1 SGHDN and CDR2 FVKESK. The CDR3 protein is CASSQGSQGGYGYTF. As DNA, the CDR3 is TGTGCCAGCAGCCAAGGCTCACAGGGCGGCTATGGCTACACCTTC.

The chain is built from TRBV5-1 and TRBJ1-2; 7 positions agree with TRBD1. Germline assignment: CDR1 SGHRS and CDR2 YFSETQ. The length of the CDR3 is 14 residues. V dropped 4 bases and J dropped 4; count of bases not matched to a gene: 7. In DNA, the CDR3 is TGCGCCAGCAGCCGCGACAGGGTGGCCTATGGCTACACCTTC. Translating gives CASSRDRVAYGYTF.

The CDR3 DNA reads TGTGCCAGCAGTACTGAGCCCCAGCATTTT. Translation gives CASSTEPQHF. The chain uses TRBV11-2 and TRBJ1-5, with D unresolved. Germline V CDR1 and CDR2: SGHAT, FQNNGV. This CDR3 region has 10 residues. V lost 6 bases to trimming and J lost 8 bases, with 5 bases between them.

V is TRBV9 and J is TRBJ1-2; the D is unclear. Germline loops: CDR1 SGDLS, CDR2 YYNGEE. Trimming took off 0 bases at V and 0 bases at J, with 9 bases between the two ends. This CDR3 has 15 residues. CDR3 amino acids: CASSVDPYSNYGYTF. Written as DNA, the CDR3 is TGTGCCAGCAGCGTAGATCCCTATTCTAACTATGGCTACACCTTC. Supplemented by reference TRBV9 and TRBJ1-2, the full variable domain reads DSGVTQTPKHLITATGQRVTLRCSPRSGDLSVYWYQQSLDQGLQFLIQYYNGEERAKGNILERFSAQQFPDLHSELNLSSLELGDSALYFCASSVDPYSNYGYTFGSGTRLTVV.

The chain recombines TRBV28 with TRBJ1-1, with TRBD1 matching over 10 bases. The CDR3 runs to 14 residues. From germline, CDR1 is MDHEN and CDR2 SYDVKM. Trimming removed 6 bases from V and 8 bases from J; junction bases left unmatched: 9. CDR3 region: CASRPPGQGREAFF. The CDR3 DNA sequence: TGTGCCAGCAGACCACCGGGACAGGGGAGGGAAGCTTTCTTT.